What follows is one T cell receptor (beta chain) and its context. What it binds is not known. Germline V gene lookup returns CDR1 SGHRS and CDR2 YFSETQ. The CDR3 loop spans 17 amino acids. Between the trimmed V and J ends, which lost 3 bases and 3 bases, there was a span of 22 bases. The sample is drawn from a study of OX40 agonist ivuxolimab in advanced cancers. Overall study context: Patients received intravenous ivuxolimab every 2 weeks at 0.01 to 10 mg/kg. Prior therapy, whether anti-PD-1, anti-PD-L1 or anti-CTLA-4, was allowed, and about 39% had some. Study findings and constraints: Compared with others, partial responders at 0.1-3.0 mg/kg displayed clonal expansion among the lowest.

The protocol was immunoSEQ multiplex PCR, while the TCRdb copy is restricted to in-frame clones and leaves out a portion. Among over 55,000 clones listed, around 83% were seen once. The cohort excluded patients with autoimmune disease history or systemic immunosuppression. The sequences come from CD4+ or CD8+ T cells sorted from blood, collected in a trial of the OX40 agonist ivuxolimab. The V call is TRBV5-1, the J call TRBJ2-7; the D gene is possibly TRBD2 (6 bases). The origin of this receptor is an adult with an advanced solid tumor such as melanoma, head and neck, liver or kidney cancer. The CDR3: CASSSGRTAGSNYEQYF. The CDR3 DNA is TGCGCCAGCAGCTCCGGACGGACCGCGGGAAGTAACTACGAGCAGTACTTC.